Following are 26 T cell receptor beta chains from one sample sequenced in a study of T cell responses to AZD1222 COVID-19 vaccine (dated by TCRdb to the early 2020s). Library preparation used the immunoSEQ multiplex PCR assay. Here the immuneACCESS table is served through TCRdb, limited to in-frame sequences with V and J called. Missing clones are a known gap in these copies; in checked studies unresolved V genes cover under half, and the rest lacks a known reason. The sample includes approximately 190,000 clones, with almost 95% observed a single time. The ten largest clones capture roughly 8.4% of the sample. Reading the label with the study, this specimen's time point is: baseline before first vaccination. The sequences come from peripheral blood, collected on day 0 of AZD1222 vaccination. The origin of the receptors is an adult in good health.

The chain uses TRBV28 and TRBJ1-6; the D is unclear. The germline V gene encodes CDR1 MDHEN and CDR2 SYDVKM. The CDR3 consists of 13 residues. V lost 2 bases and J 9 bases, leaving 8 bases between the germline ends. The CDR3 spells CASSLRGTSPLHF. The CDR3 DNA reads as TGTGCCAGCAGTTTAAGAGGCACTTCACCCCTCCACTTT.

The chain links TRBV28 to TRBJ1-1; no definite D call. V shed 5 bases and J shed 6 bases, with 13 bases lying between them. The germline gives CDR1 MDHEN, CDR2 SYDVKM. The CDR3 length is 13 residues. CDR3 protein: CASSLDPGPEAFF. Here the CDR3 DNA reads TGTGCCAGCAGTCTCGACCCCGGACCTGAAGCTTTCTTT. Supplemented by reference TRBV28 and TRBJ1-1, the full variable domain reads DVKVTQSSRYLVKRTGEKVFLECVQDMDHENMFWYRQDPGLGLRLIYFSYDVKMKEKGDIPEGYSVSREKKERFSLILESASTNQTSMYLCASSLDPGPEAFFGQGTRLTVV.

The chain carries TRBV4-1 and TRBJ2-7; D gene uncertain. Germline CDR1 reads MGHRA; CDR2 reads YSYEKL. Trimming stripped 0 bases from V and 2 bases from J, with 11 bases between. The CDR3 has 15 amino acids. CDR3 bases: TGCGCCAGCAGCCAAGACGACCGCTTGACCTACGAGCAGTACTTC. Translating gives CASSQDDRLTYEQYF.

This clone appeared once. This chain connects TRBV30 to TRBJ1-3, with a possible D match to TRBD1 (5 bases). V lost 1 base and J 0 bases, leaving 7 bases between the germline ends. Germline CDR1 reads GTSNPN; CDR2 reads SVGIG (reference sequence). The CDR3 runs 14 residues. CDR3 nucleotides: TGTGCCTGGAGTGGGGGCATCTCTGGAAACACCATATATTTT. It codes for CAWSGGISGNTIYF.

The chain carries TRBV7-8 and TRBJ2-7; D uncertain. The CDR3 has 13 amino acids. Trimming removed 5 bases at V and 3 bases at J, with 11 bases between. In germline, CDR1 is SGHVS, CDR2 FQNEAQ. The CDR3 nucleotides read TGTGCCAGCAGCCTGGGCGGTATCTACGAGCAGTACTTC. Translation: CASSLGGIYEQYF.

This clone is a singleton in its sample. This chain connects TRBV28 to TRBJ1-2, with D unresolved. V shed 7 bases and J shed 4 bases, with 10 bases lying between them. This CDR3 contains 12 residues. The germline V gene has CDR1 MDHEN and CDR2 SYDVKM. The CDR3 spells CASIGTLYGYTF. The CDR3 DNA sequence: TGTGCCAGCATAGGTACCCTCTATGGCTACACCTTC.

The V call is TRBV7-3, the J call TRBJ1-1, with 12 bases fitting TRBD1. Trimming removed 5 bases from V and 5 bases from J; junction bases left unmatched: 3. CDR1 SGHTA and CDR2 FQGTGA come from the germline V gene. CDR3 size: 14 residues. In nucleotides, the CDR3 is TGTGCCAGCAGCACGGGACAGGGGGCTACTGAAGCTTTCTTT. It codes for CASSTGQGATEAFF.

The J gene is TRBJ2-7, the V gene TRBV3-1 (or the pseudogene TRBV3-2); TRBD2 aligns across 7 bases. V trimming: 1 base; J trimming: 1 base; junction bases outside the gene matches: 4. The CDR3 consists of 15 residues. Germline V gene data show CDR1 as LGHDT and CDR2 as YNNKEL (reference sequence). CDR3 sequence (DNA): TGTGCCAGCAGCCAAGTAAAAGCGGGATCCTACGAGCAGTACTTC. This translates into CASSQVKAGSYEQYF.

J is TRBJ1-2 and V is TRBV11-2; tentative D call: TRBD1 (5 bases). V lost 0 bases and J lost 8, with 13 bases in between. The CDR3 runs to 14 residues. Germline CDR1 SGHAT, CDR2 FQNNGV. CDR3 in DNA: TGTGCCAGCAGCTTAGAAGGGAGGGGTCGCGGCTACACCTTC. It yields the protein CASSLEGRGRGYTF.

The V gene is TRBV15, the J gene TRBJ1-5; 10 nucleotides line up with TRBD1. The CDR3 is made up of 16 amino acids. Germline lookup yields CDR1 LNHNV and CDR2 YYDKDF (reference sequence). The trim removed 0 bases at V and 6 bases at J, leaving 5 bases unmatched. As DNA, the CDR3 is TGTGCCACCAGCAGAGATTGGGGACAGGGGTTTCAGCCCCAGCATTTT. Translated: CATSRDWGQGFQPQHF.

The CDR3 bases are TGTGCCAGCACTAGACAGGGTAAGCCCCAGCATTTT. Translated: CASTRQGKPQHF. The rearrangement joins TRBV12-3 or TRBV12-4 to TRBJ1-5, with 7 positions matching TRBD1. The CDR3 runs to 12 residues. V lost 7 bases, J lost 8 bases, and 5 bases stayed unmatched.

V and J are TRBV6-5 and TRBJ2-7, with D unclear. Trimming removed 6 bases at V and 0 bases at J, with 12 bases between. This CDR3 has 14 amino acids. Germline V gives CDR1 MNHEY, CDR2 SVGAGI. CDR3 bases: TGTGCCAGCAGGACCGGAGTTATCTCCTACGAGCAGTACTTC. Protein sequence: CASRTGVISYEQYF.

This rearrangement joins TRBV11-2 to TRBJ2-7; unclear D gene. V was trimmed by 5 bases and J by 1 base, leaving 9 bases between them. CDR1 SGHAT and CDR2 FQNNGV come from the germline V gene. The CDR3 totals 13 residues. The DNA of the CDR3 is TGTGCCAGCAGCGCGATCTATTCCTACGAGCAGTACTTC. Translation gives CASSAIYSYEQYF.

In this sample, this clone turned up once. The rearrangement links TRBV28 to TRBJ2-1; 8 nucleotides align to TRBD2. This CDR3 region has 17 residues. With 6 bases clipped from V and 8 bases from J, the junction kept 18 bases outside the gene matches. From germline, CDR1 is MDHEN and CDR2 SYDVKM. In DNA form, the CDR3 reads TGTGCCAGCAGCCTAAGCCCGTGGAGCGGGAGTATTTATGAGCAGTTCTTC. The encoded protein is CASSLSPWSGSIYEQFF.

This chain links TRBV5-1 with TRBJ1-2; D unresolved. The V gene lost 0 bases and the J gene lost 3 bases, with 9 bases spanning the gap. This CDR3 comprises 14 residues. Germline V CDR1 and CDR2: SGHRS, YFSETQ. In DNA form, the CDR3 reads TGCGCCAGCAGCTTGGAAACGGGTGACTATGGCTACACCTTC. Residues: CASSLETGDYGYTF.

The chain has TRBV6-2 or TRBV6-3 and TRBJ2-1; 10 bases align to TRBD2. The V gene's germline CDR1 is MNHEY and CDR2 SVGEGT. The junction had 5 bases not matched to a gene; V was cut back by 6 bases and J by 6 bases. CDR3 size: 14 residues. The CDR3 loop reads CASSRLAGLNEQFF. CDR3 nucleotide sequence: TGTGCCAGCAGCCGACTAGCGGGTCTCAATGAGCAGTTCTTC.

V is TRBV28 and J is TRBJ1-4; 8 positions agree with TRBD1. J gave up 7 bases and V 6 bases, and 7 bases lay outside the gene matches. This CDR3 has 14 residues. Germline CDR1 and CDR2: MDHEN and SYDVKM. The CDR3 region is CASRQGQGFEKLFF. Here the CDR3 DNA reads TGTGCCAGCAGACAAGGACAGGGTTTTGAAAAACTGTTTTTT.

The chain combines TRBV12-3 or TRBV12-4 with TRBJ1-6; D not resolved. The CDR3 totals 11 residues. Trimming cost V 2 bases and J 9 bases, with 2 bases left between them. The DNA for the CDR3 is TGTGCCAGCAGTTTATCTTCACCCCTCCACTTT. Residues: CASSLSSPLHF.

V gene TRBV2 combines with J gene TRBJ2-7, with unresolved D. Germline V gives CDR1 SNHLY, CDR2 FYNNEI. V was shortened by 8 bases and J by 6 bases, with 8 bases between the two germline ends. CDR3 size: 10 residues. The CDR3 region is CASLNGEQYF. In nucleotides, the CDR3 is TGTGCCAGCCTAAACGGCGAGCAGTACTTC. Looking up the rest from reference TRBV2 and TRBJ2-7 gives the full variable domain: EPEVTQTPSHQVTQMGQEVILRCVPISNHLYFYWYRQILGQKVEFLVSFYNNEISEKSEIFDDQFSVERPDGSNFTLKIRSTKLEDSAMYFCASLNGEQYFGPGTRLTVT.

As concerns this clone: Other nucleotide sequences from this sample produce the same CDR3. This rearrangement joins TRBV28 to TRBJ2-7; 9 nucleotides agree with TRBD1. Germline CDR1 reads MDHEN; CDR2 reads SYDVKM. With V trimmed by 2 bases and J by 2 bases, 4 bases remained unmatched. The CDR3 is 15 amino acids. In DNA form, the CDR3 reads TGTGCCAGCAGTTTACCGGGACAGGGAACCTACGAGCAGTACTTC. This sequence encodes CASSLPGQGTYEQYF.

The CDR3 reads CASSFGLAGRNPHYEQYF. The DNA of the CDR3 is TGTGCCAGCAGTTTTGGACTAGCGGGGAGAAATCCGCACTACGAGCAGTACTTC. The rearrangement links TRBV28 to TRBJ2-7; 12 nucleotides agree with TRBD2. Looked up from germline, CDR1 is MDHEN and CDR2 is SYDVKM. CDR3 length: 18 residues. V trimming: 3 bases; J trimming: 3 bases; junction bases outside the gene matches: 12. Combining the CDR3 with reference TRBV28 and TRBJ2-7 gives the whole variable domain DVKVTQSSRYLVKRTGEKVFLECVQDMDHENMFWYRQDPGLGLRLIYFSYDVKMKEKGDIPEGYSVSREKKERFSLILESASTNQTSMYLCASSFGLAGRNPHYEQYFGPGTRLTVT.

The rearrangement uses TRBV28 and TRBJ2-5; 12 bases map to TRBD1. The CDR3 runs 16 residues. Germline V lookup: CDR1 MDHEN, CDR2 SYDVKM. The junction had 8 bases not matched to a gene; V was cut back by 6 bases and J by 3 bases. The chain's CDR3 is CASSSQGTGGEETQYF. DNA of the CDR3: TGTGCCAGCAGCTCACAAGGGACAGGGGGCGAAGAGACCCAGTACTTC. The complete variable domain, with remaining parts taken from reference TRBV28 and TRBJ2-5, reads DVKVTQSSRYLVKRTGEKVFLECVQDMDHENMFWYRQDPGLGLRLIYFSYDVKMKEKGDIPEGYSVSREKKERFSLILESASTNQTSMYLCASSSQGTGGEETQYFGPGTRLLVL.

On this clone itself: The CDR3 end shows no conserved phenylalanine or tryptophan, and so a read error is likely. Because the CDR3's place on the DNA is in doubt, the DNA is left out and the CDR3 is given as listed by TCRdb. This chain uses TRBV11-2 with TRBJ2-7; the DNA was not compared with TRBD2, the D call given in the table. The CDR3 is 13 amino acids long, termini counted. Germline V gene sequence: CDR1 SGHAT, CDR2 FQNNGV. This CDR3 reads CASSLEIWAGAVY.

This clone was seen a single time. The chain joins TRBV12-2 to TRBJ2-7; no DNA check was done on the table's D call, TRBD2. TRBV12-2 is a pseudogene segment. The CDR3 totals 17 residues. CDR3 sequence reads: CASRSSTSGSYSYEQYF. CDR3 sequence (DNA): TGTGCAAGTCGCTCATCGACTAGCGGGAGTTACTCCTACGAGCAGTACTTC.

The chain has TRBV19 and TRBJ2-7, with D tentatively TRBD1 (6 bases). The CDR3 contains 14 residues. The germline CDR1 and CDR2 sequences are LNHDA and SQIVND (reference sequence). V dropped 5 bases and J dropped 0 bases, with 11 bases sitting between them. The CDR3 protein is CASSADSSSYEQYF. The CDR3 nucleotides are TGTGCCAGTAGTGCGGACAGTTCCTCCTACGAGCAGTACTTC.

The chain has TRBV11-3 and TRBJ2-2; D is unclear. CDR1 and CDR2 from the germline V gene are SGHNT and YENEEA. CDR3 size: 13 residues. V was shortened by 5 bases and J by 2 bases, with 6 bases between the two germline ends. For the CDR3, the DNA is TGTGCCAGCAGCCTTATAAACACCGGGGAGCTGTTTTTT. Translation: CASSLINTGELFF.